Sequencing of this T cell receptor beta chain was carried out in a study of CD8 T cells in ankylosing spondylitis. This clonotype has at least ten counts. Its specificity is not known. Study observations and caveats: Characteristic of ankylosing spondylitis blood, it appeared, was a TCR beta motif comprising eight highly homologous variants. CD8+ disease-linked clones were present at relatively low frequencies in blood. It was reported that disease-linked clones were significantly enriched in matched ankylosing spondylitis synovial fluid.

Quantitative 5'-RACE was performed with molecular barcodes, and it yielded the TCR beta libraries. TCRdb redid the calling of the 5' RACE reads with MiXCR, one entry per CDR3 protein. The sample lists about 130,000 distinct CDR3 sequences, about 7.3% occurring once. The CDR3 covers 14 residues. V lost 0 bases and J lost 7, with 13 bases in between. Germline V lookup: CDR1 SGHRS, CDR2 YFSETQ. This sequence joins TRBV5-1 and TRBJ1-2, with D unresolved. The TCR was taken from a female donor with ankylosing spondylitis or in good health (not recorded which). Input material: blood, either unsorted or a sorted T cell fraction (not recorded which). CDR3 protein: CASSLGVGEFGYTF. The DNA for the CDR3 is TGCGCCAGCAGCTTGGGGGTCGGAGAGTTTGGCTACACCTTC.